One sample yielded the 7 T cell receptor beta chains listed below, sequenced in a study of blood T cell repertoires in COVID-19. Generated by immunoSEQ multiplex PCR, the TCRdb table keeps only in-frame clones and is missing some. The data hold almost 55,000 clones, with approximately 81% observed a single time. Sample: peripheral blood. The source of these receptors is a man between 50 and 59 years old with acute or convalescent COVID-19.

The V call is TRBV7-3, the J call TRBJ2-1, with unresolved D. This CDR3 is 15 amino acids long. V shed 5 bases and J shed 3 bases, with 14 bases lying between them. Germline V gene sequence: CDR1 SGHTA, CDR2 FQGTGA. The CDR3 bases are TGTGCCAGCAGCCCAGGAATGGGCCTCTACAATGAGCAGTTCTTC. Protein product: CASSPGMGLYNEQFF. Using reference TRBV7-3 and TRBJ2-1 for the parts outside the CDR3, the full variable domain is GAGVSQTPSNKVTEKGKYVELRCDPISGHTALYWYRQSLGQGPEFLIYFQGTGAADDSGLPNDRFFAVRPEGSVSTLKIQRTERGDSAVYLCASSPGMGLYNEQFFGPGTRLTVL.

The V and J genes are TRBV18 and TRBJ2-1, with D possibly TRBD1 on 5 matching bases. CDR3 length: 13 residues. In germline, CDR1 is KGHSH, CDR2 LQKENI. V dropped 3 bases and J dropped 6 bases, with 9 bases sitting between them. The CDR3 spells CASSPSRANEQFF. CDR3 nucleotide sequence: TGTGCCAGCTCACCTTCCAGGGCCAATGAGCAGTTCTTC.

This clone was observed once. This chain links TRBV28 with TRBJ1-1; weak D call: TRBD1 (5 bases). The V end lost 7 bases, the J end lost 2 bases, and 14 bases lay between the germline ends. There are 14 residues in the CDR3. In germline, CDR1 is MDHEN, CDR2 SYDVKM. In DNA, the CDR3 is TGTGCCAGCACCTTCCCGCAGGGTAACACTGAAGCTTTCTTT. It encodes CASTFPQGNTEAFF.

This clone showed up just a few times. The chain joins TRBV5-5 to TRBJ2-7; 7 bases align to TRBD2. The CDR3 sequence is 14 residues long. Germline V gene lookup returns CDR1 SGHKS and CDR2 YYEKEE (reference sequence). J was trimmed by 7 bases and V by 3 bases; bases with no gene match: 10. The CDR3 sequence: CASSSGGRDGEQYF. The CDR3 DNA reads TGTGCCAGCAGCTCCGGAGGGAGGGATGGAGAGCAGTACTTC.

The chain combines TRBV5-4 with TRBJ2-2; D gene ambiguous. The CDR3 length is 17 residues. V shed 4 bases and J shed 5 bases, with 21 bases lying between them. CDR1 is SGHNT and CDR2 is YYREEE in the germline V gene (reference sequence). The CDR3 nucleotides are TGTGCCAGCAGCGAGGTCATTTTAGGTTTTGGTACCGGGGAGCTGTTTTTT. Its protein is CASSEVILGFGTGELFF.

The rearrangement uses TRBV6-5 and TRBJ2-1; 7 positions agree with TRBD2. The CDR3 covers 15 residues. Germline CDR1 reads MNHEY; CDR2 reads SVGAGI. The V segment lost 6 bases and the J segment 7 bases; nucleotides outside the gene matches: 12. This CDR3 is CASSFASGLGNEQFF. CDR3 bases: TGTGCCAGCAGCTTCGCTAGCGGCCTCGGGAATGAGCAGTTCTTC.

CDR3 sequence reads: CASSPTGLARNEQFF. The DNA of the CDR3 is TGTGCCAGCAGCCCAACGGGACTAGCGCGCAATGAGCAGTTCTTC. The genes are TRBV4-2 and TRBJ2-1; 10 nucleotides align to TRBD2. There are 15 residues in the CDR3. Germline trimming cut 4 bases from V and 6 bases from J; bases unmatched to any gene: 6. Germline CDR1 LGHNA, CDR2 YNFKEQ.